These 8 T cell receptor beta chains were all obtained from the same sample, sequenced in a study of shared clonotypes between healthy human individuals. TCRdb's copy holds only in-frame clones and misses some; the assay was immunoSEQ multiplex PCR. The repertoire has some 1,400,000 clones, roughly 97% of them found once; the top ten carry over 1%. Sequencing was carried out using naive CD4+ T cells sorted from blood. Subset here: CD45RA+ positively selected. Every receptor here comes from a man aged 25 to 45 in good health.

As to this clone: This same CDR3 is encoded by further DNA sequences in the sample. V and J are TRBV18 and TRBJ2-1; D is undetermined. Germline CDR1 KGHSH, CDR2 LQKENI. Trimming removed 4 bases at V and 1 base at J, with 8 bases between. The CDR3 has 14 amino acids. The CDR3 sequence is CASSLSISYNEQFF. The CDR3 nucleotides read TGTGCCAGCTCACTCTCGATATCCTACAATGAGCAGTTCTTC.

The chain recombines TRBV19 with TRBJ2-3; tentative D call: TRBD1 (5 bases). Trimming took off 6 bases at V and 5 bases at J, with 18 bases between the two ends. CDR1 is LNHDA and CDR2 is SQIVND in the germline V gene (reference sequence). This CDR3 is 15 amino acids long. The chain's CDR3 is CASSRTTRQGDTQYF. For the CDR3, the DNA is TGTGCCAGTAGCCGGACGACCCGGCAGGGAGATACGCAGTATTTT.

The chain has TRBV2 and TRBJ2-3; D gene ambiguous. There are 15 residues in the CDR3. Trimming took off 3 bases at V and 2 bases at J, with 12 bases between the two ends. Germline V gene lookup returns CDR1 SNHLY and CDR2 FYNNEI. The CDR3 sequence: CASSDARTLTDTQYF. DNA of the CDR3: TGTGCCAGCAGTGATGCCCGAACCCTCACAGATACGCAGTATTTT.

This chain connects TRBV27 to TRBJ2-1, with 9 nucleotides matching TRBD2. The CDR3 length is 15 residues. Germline lookup yields CDR1 MNHEY and CDR2 SMNVEV (reference sequence). Unmatched junction bases numbered 10, after V lost 6 bases and J lost 7 bases. Here the CDR3 reads CASSLGLATLNEQFF. In nucleotides, the CDR3 is TGTGCCAGCAGCCTCGGACTAGCGACTCTTAATGAGCAGTTCTTC.

The chain carries TRBV28 and TRBJ1-4; TRBD1 agrees at 7 bases. In germline, CDR1 is MDHEN, CDR2 SYDVKM. The CDR3 length is 15 residues. Trimming removed 5 bases from V and 7 bases from J; junction bases left unmatched: 10. The CDR3 reads CASSPLDRRTEKLFF. DNA of the CDR3: TGTGCCAGCAGTCCACTGGACAGGAGGACTGAAAAACTGTTTTTT.

The genes are TRBV6-5 and TRBJ2-7, with 7 bases fitting TRBD2. The J segment lost 6 bases and the V segment lost 6 bases, leaving 14 bases of the junction unmatched. This CDR3 is built from 15 residues. Germline V gives CDR1 MNHEY, CDR2 SVGAGI. The chain's CDR3 is CASSNRLAGAREQYF. CDR3 in DNA: TGTGCCAGCAGCAATAGACTAGCTGGGGCTCGCGAGCAGTACTTC.

This chain connects TRBV10-1 to TRBJ2-1; weak D call: TRBD2 (6 bases). V was cut by 4 bases and J by 6 bases, with 13 bases left in between. Germline loops: CDR1 WNHNN, CDR2 SYGVQD (reference sequence). The CDR3 runs to 14 residues. CDR3 in amino acids: CASSVSGASNEQFF. The CDR3 DNA reads TGCGCCAGCAGTGTCTCGGGAGCTAGCAATGAGCAGTTCTTC.

The J gene is TRBJ2-1, the V gene TRBV6-1, with D maybe TRBD2 (6 bases). From germline, CDR1 is MNHNS and CDR2 SASEGT. V gave up 8 bases and J gave up 16 bases, with 30 bases separating them. This CDR3 has 15 residues. The CDR3 sequence is CASQESSWRVLRNFF. DNA for the CDR3: TGTGCCAGCCAGGAATCCAGCTGGAGGGTCTTGAGAAATTTCTTC.